One sample yielded the 15 T cell receptor beta chains listed below, sequenced in a study of OX40 agonist ivuxolimab in advanced cancers. This table comes from immunoSEQ multiplex PCR, and its TCRdb copy is limited to in-frame clones, with some not included. The repertoire holds 50,000 to 65,000 clones, with around 80% as singletons. The sequenced sample was CD4+ or CD8+ T cells sorted from blood, obtained in a trial of the OX40 agonist ivuxolimab. These receptors were taken from an adult with an advanced solid tumor such as melanoma, head and neck, liver or kidney cancer.

The chain employs TRBV14 and TRBJ1-1; D unresolved. This CDR3 comprises 15 residues. The germline CDR1 and CDR2 sequences are SGHDN and FVKESK. V shed 0 bases and J shed 10 bases, with 18 bases lying between them. CDR3 in DNA: TGTGCCAGCAGCCAAGATCCCGACCAACCCTCTTTAGCTTTCTTT. It yields the protein CASSQDPDQPSLAFF.

This clone appeared a few times. This chain links TRBV7-8 with TRBJ2-3, with D perhaps TRBD1 (6 bases). From germline, CDR1 is SGHVS and CDR2 FQNEAQ. The CDR3 is 14 residues long. The V end lost 4 bases, the J end lost 3 bases, and 11 bases lay between the germline ends. CDR3 DNA: TGTGCCAGCAGCTCTCAGGGGTTAACAGATACGCAGTATTTT. Amino acid sequence: CASSSQGLTDTQYF.

The chain carries TRBV5-8 and TRBJ2-1, with 7 positions matching TRBD1. This CDR3 has 14 amino acids. J was trimmed by 5 bases and V by 6 bases; bases with no gene match: 8. Per germline, CDR1 SGHTS and CDR2 YDEGEE. The CDR3, as DNA: TGTGCCAGCACCCAAACAGGGGCCCACAATGAGCAGTTCTTC. Its protein product is CASTQTGAHNEQFF.

The chain has TRBV5-1 and TRBJ1-1; D possibly corresponds to TRBD1 (6 bases). The CDR3 extends over 16 amino acids. Per germline, CDR1 SGHRS and CDR2 YFSETQ. V was pared by 0 bases and J by 0 bases, with 12 bases between. CDR3: CASSLGQGLMNTEAFF. CDR3 coding DNA: TGCGCCAGCAGCTTGGGTCAGGGGCTCATGAACACTGAAGCTTTCTTT.

The gene calls are TRBV11-3 and TRBJ2-7; either TRBD1 or TRBD2 may supply D (5 bases each). V was trimmed by 1 base and J by 5 bases, leaving 9 bases between them. This CDR3 comprises 13 residues. The germline V gene encodes CDR1 SGHNT and CDR2 YENEEA. The CDR3 DNA reads TGTGCCAGCAGCTTAGGAGGGGTCCACGAGCAGTACTTC. Translating it yields CASSLGGVHEQYF.

The V call is TRBV2, the J call TRBJ1-5; no firm D call. V was clipped by 6 bases and J by 0 bases, with 6 bases between them. Germline V gives CDR1 SNHLY, CDR2 FYNNEI. CDR3 size: 13 residues. This CDR3 is CASSANSNQPQHF. The CDR3 nucleotides read TGTGCCAGCAGCGCAAATAGCAATCAGCCCCAGCATTTT.

The chain has TRBV6-5 and TRBJ1-1; no firm D call. The length of the CDR3 is 15 residues. Trimming shortened V by 6 bases and J by 6 bases, and 20 bases separated the two germline ends. Germline V gene sequence: CDR1 MNHEY, CDR2 SVGAGI. Here the CDR3 reads CASRHNFNMGSEAFF. The CDR3 DNA sequence: TGTGCCAGCAGACACAATTTCAATATGGGATCTGAAGCTTTCTTT.

The V gene is TRBV7-6, the J gene TRBJ2-5; the D gene is possibly TRBD1 (5 bases). Trimming pared 1 base from V and 4 bases from J, leaving 13 bases between. The CDR3 is made up of 15 amino acids. Germline lookup yields CDR1 SGHVS and CDR2 FNYEAQ. The CDR3 reads CASSLEAGWGETQYF. In nucleotides, the CDR3 is TGTGCCAGCAGCTTAGAGGCAGGGTGGGGAGAGACCCAGTACTTC. The complete variable domain, with remaining parts taken from reference TRBV7-6 and TRBJ2-5, reads GAGVSQSPRYKVTKRGQDVALRCDPISGHVSLYWYRQALGQGPEFLTYFNYEAQQDKSGLPNDRFSAERPEGSISTLTIQRTEQRDSAMYRCASSLEAGWGETQYFGPGTRLLVL.

This clone is a singleton in its sample. This chain joins TRBV5-4 and TRBJ2-3; TRBD1 matches 7 bases. The J segment lost 0 bases and the V segment lost 2 bases, leaving 6 bases of the junction unmatched. Germline CDR1 and CDR2: SGHNT and YYREEE (reference sequence). The CDR3 runs 16 residues. CDR3 sequence (DNA): TGTGCCAGCAGCTTTGACAGGGTCGGAAGCACAGATACGCAGTATTTT. Its protein is CASSFDRVGSTDTQYF.

This clone has just a few counts. V usage is TRBV6-5 and J usage is TRBJ1-1; D is unclear. V lost 4 bases and J 4 bases, leaving 16 bases between the germline ends. Germline CDR1 is MNHEY and CDR2 is SVGAGI. The CDR3 is 15 residues long. The CDR3 region is CASSSHGVFVTEAFF. CDR3 in DNA: TGTGCCAGCAGTTCCCATGGGGTGTTCGTCACTGAAGCTTTCTTT.

The rearrangement links TRBV7-9 to TRBJ1-5; D may be TRBD1 (5 bases). Trimming stripped 2 bases from V and 5 bases from J, with 7 bases between. The CDR3 totals 13 residues. Per the germline V gene, CDR1 is SEHNR and CDR2 is FQNEAQ (reference sequence). Here the CDR3 DNA reads TGTGCCAGCAGCTTACAGGGAGATCAGCCCCAGCATTTT. Translated: CASSLQGDQPQHF.

The J gene is TRBJ1-4, the V gene TRBV6-1; D is unresolved. The CDR3 covers 12 residues. Per germline, CDR1 MNHNS and CDR2 SASEGT. V shed 7 bases and J shed 7 bases, with 10 bases lying between them. Written as DNA, the CDR3 is TGTGCCAGCATGGTGGCGGGTGAAAAACTGTTTTTT. It yields the protein CASMVAGEKLFF.

J is TRBJ1-1 and V is TRBV18; no definite D call. This CDR3 spans 12 amino acids. Germline loops: CDR1 KGHSH, CDR2 LQKENI. V was shortened by 6 bases and J by 8 bases, with 13 bases between the two germline ends. This chain's CDR3 is CASSNTEVEAFF. The CDR3 DNA sequence: TGTGCCAGCTCCAACACTGAGGTGGAAGCTTTCTTT.

The J gene is TRBJ1-2, the V gene TRBV5-1; no reliable D call. CDR1 and CDR2 from the germline V gene are SGHRS and YFSETQ. The CDR3 is 13 amino acids. Between the trimmed V and J ends, which lost 5 bases and 0 bases, there was a span of 8 bases. Written as DNA, the CDR3 is TGCGCCAGCAGGTTCGAAACTAACTATGGCTACACCTTC. It yields the protein CASRFETNYGYTF.

The chain couples TRBV9 to TRBJ2-3, with 7 bases identical to TRBD1. The V gene end was trimmed by 1 base and the J gene end by 6 bases; junction bases not matched to a gene: 17. The CDR3 is 18 residues long. CDR1 SGDLS and CDR2 YYNGEE come from the germline V gene. The CDR3 reads CASSVRVGDEGAPDTQYF. The CDR3 nucleotides are TGTGCCAGCAGCGTAAGGGTAGGGGATGAGGGGGCGCCGGATACGCAGTATTTT. The variable domain in full, with the rest retrieved from reference TRBV9 and TRBJ2-3, is DSGVTQTPKHLITATGQRVTLRCSPRSGDLSVYWYQQSLDQGLQFLIQYYNGEERAKGNILERFSAQQFPDLHSELNLSSLELGDSALYFCASSVRVGDEGAPDTQYFGPGTRLTVL.